These 14 T cell receptor beta chains were sequenced from one sample in a study of blood T cell repertoires in COVID-19. Sequencing was performed with immunoSEQ multiplex PCR; in TCRdb, only in-frame clones are kept and a portion is missing. The sample includes approximately 120,000 clones, 75% to 90% seen only once; the top ten take about 3.3%. Sequencing was carried out using peripheral blood. The receptors here all came from an elderly woman with COVID-19, enrolled during active disease.

This chain joins TRBV24-1 and TRBJ1-2; D is undetermined. This CDR3 contains 12 residues. The germline gives CDR1 KGHDR, CDR2 SFDVKD. The ends were cut back, 5 bases at V and 2 bases at J, with 5 bases in the middle. CDR3: CATSVGNYGYTF. In DNA form, the CDR3 reads TGTGCCACCAGTGTCGGGAACTATGGCTACACCTTC.

The chain's CDR3 is CASSRDRGGLGANYGYTF. CDR3 DNA sequence: TGTGCCAGCAGCCGCGACAGGGGAGGATTGGGGGCTAACTATGGCTACACCTTC. The rearrangement joins TRBV11-2 to TRBJ1-2; 8 bases match TRBD1. The CDR3 runs to 18 residues. The germline V gene encodes CDR1 SGHAT and CDR2 FQNNGV. Trimming cost V 5 bases and J 0 bases; bases outside gene matches: 14.

The chain is built from TRBV7-2 and TRBJ2-1; the D gene is possibly TRBD2 (6 bases). V was trimmed by 6 bases and J by 2 bases, leaving 20 bases between them. CDR3 length: 17 amino acids. Per the germline V gene, CDR1 is SGHTA and CDR2 is FQGNSA. Here the CDR3 reads CASRSHTSNGAYNEQFF. In nucleotides, the CDR3 is TGTGCCAGCAGATCCCACACTAGCAACGGGGCCTACAATGAGCAGTTCTTC.

This chain joins TRBV9 and TRBJ2-2; 8 bases map to TRBD2. J lost 4 bases, V lost 0 bases, and 2 bases had no gene match. From germline, CDR1 is SGDLS and CDR2 YYNGEE. CDR3 length: 15 residues. The CDR3 DNA is TGTGCCAGCAGCGTAGCGGGAGGGCCCACCGGGGAGCTGTTTTTT. This codes for CASSVAGGPTGELFF.

V and J are TRBV5-1 and TRBJ1-1; TRBD1 might be the D (6 bases). Germline lookup yields CDR1 SGHRS and CDR2 YFSETQ. CDR3 size: 14 residues. The V and J ends lost 3 bases and 1 base respectively, with 10 bases between them. CDR3 loop: CASSSGARNTEAFF. The CDR3 DNA reads TGCGCCAGCAGCTCAGGGGCCAGGAACACTGAAGCTTTCTTT.

This chain's CDR3 is CSVEKTGLSYNEQFF. The CDR3 nucleotides are TGCAGCGTTGAGAAGACAGGCCTCTCCTACAATGAGCAGTTCTTC. J is TRBJ2-1 and V is TRBV29-1, with a possible D match to TRBD1 (6 bases). Trimming removed 3 bases from V and 0 bases from J, with 12 bases in between. This CDR3 contains 15 residues. Germline V lookup: CDR1 SQVTM, CDR2 ANQGSEA.

This chain uses TRBV28 with TRBJ1-5; weak D call: TRBD1 (5 bases). There are 17 residues in the CDR3. The V end was cut by 2 bases, the J end by 6 bases, with 20 bases between. Germline V gene sequence: CDR1 MDHEN, CDR2 SYDVKM. This chain's CDR3 is CASSLAGLGSGGQPQHF. The DNA for the CDR3 is TGTGCCAGCAGTTTAGCCGGGTTGGGATCCGGGGGTCAGCCCCAGCATTTT.

The J gene is TRBJ1-5, the V gene TRBV5-1; D is unclear. The germline V gene encodes CDR1 SGHRS and CDR2 YFSETQ. CDR3 size: 15 residues. The V end lost 0 bases, the J end lost 0 bases, and 7 bases lay between the germline ends. In DNA form, the CDR3 reads TGCGCCAGCAGCTTGGACAGCTATAGCAATCAGCCCCAGCATTTT. As protein: CASSLDSYSNQPQHF.

The CDR3 spells CASSLSGEAFF. DNA of the CDR3: TGTGCCAGCAGCTTATCAGGGGAGGCTTTCTTT. V is TRBV7-9 and J is TRBJ1-1, with D perhaps matching TRBD1 (6 bases). CDR3 size: 11 residues. V was pared by 2 bases and J by 11 bases, with 9 bases between. Germline values: CDR1 SEHNR, CDR2 FQNEAQ (reference sequence).

V gene TRBV18 combines with J gene TRBJ2-7; TRBD2 matches at 9 bases. The CDR3 is 14 residues long. J lost 3 bases, V lost 3 bases, and 3 bases had no gene match. Germline CDR1 and CDR2: KGHSH and LQKENI. CDR3 residues: CASSPISGSYEQYF. Written as DNA, the CDR3 is TGTGCCAGCTCACCCATTAGCGGGAGCTACGAGCAGTACTTC.

The V and J genes are TRBV9 and TRBJ2-2, with 9 bases that match TRBD2. The V gene end was trimmed by 4 bases and the J gene end by 7 bases; junction bases not matched to a gene: 11. From germline, CDR1 is SGDLS and CDR2 YYNGEE. There are 16 residues in the CDR3. As DNA, the CDR3 is TGTGCCAGCAGCCCCTTAGCGGGAGATTACAGCGGGGAGCTGTTTTTT. This translates into CASSPLAGDYSGELFF.

The chain has TRBV29-1 and TRBJ2-1; 12 positions agree with TRBD2. Unmatched junction bases numbered 8, after V lost 2 bases and J lost 9 bases. The V gene's germline CDR1 is SQVTM and CDR2 ANQGSEA. CDR3 length: 15 amino acids. CDR3 nucleotides: TGCAGCGTTGAATTTCGACTAGCGGGAGCGGGTGAGCAGTTCTTC. Translated: CSVEFRLAGAGEQFF.

V and J are TRBV6-5 and TRBJ2-7; D is perhaps TRBD1 (6 bases). With 10 bases removed from V and 6 bases from J, the gap between germline ends came to 13 bases. CDR1 and CDR2 from the germline V gene are MNHEY and SVGAGI. The CDR3 sequence is 11 residues long. In DNA form, the CDR3 reads TGTGCCACCTCACAGGGTCCCGAGCAGTACTTC. This codes for CATSQGPEQYF.

The rearrangement joins TRBV2 to TRBJ1-5; 7 bases fit TRBD1. V was clipped by 6 bases and J by 1 base; unmatched bases: 3. This CDR3 comprises 14 residues. The germline CDR1 and CDR2 sequences are SNHLY and FYNNEI. CDR3 in amino acids: CASRTGWSNQPQHF. The CDR3 DNA reads as TGTGCCAGCAGGACAGGGTGGAGCAATCAGCCCCAGCATTTT.